What follows are 9 T cell receptor beta chains derived from one specimen sequenced in a study of T cell repertoires in cytomegalovirus infection. TCRdb re-analysed the reads in MiXCR, keeping a single row per CDR3 protein. This sample has 250,000 to 300,000 distinct CDR3 sequences, with about 20% found just once. What these receptors recognize is not known. Sequences were derived from cultured PBMCs, sampled from culture after CMV antigen stimulation. The receptors were gathered from a human donor in good health (CMV status not recorded). Some clones in this sample may be carry-over from other donors' samples.

This clonotype has ten or more counts. V gene TRBV7-8 combines with J gene TRBJ1-2; 7 bases fit TRBD1. The CDR3 length is 15 residues. V gave up 0 bases and J gave up 3 bases; unmatched junction bases: 4. The germline gives CDR1 SGHVS, CDR2 FQNEAQ. The CDR3 DNA reads TGTGCCAGCAGCTTAGCACAGGGGTGGCACTATGGCTACACCTTC. Amino acids: CASSLAQGWHYGYTF.

The table lists this clonotype with a few counts. The chain carries TRBV6-5 and TRBJ1-1; D is unresolved. The CDR3 covers 13 residues. The germline gives CDR1 MNHEY, CDR2 SVGAGI. V was shortened by 9 bases and J by 1 base, with 12 bases between the two germline ends. CDR3 region: CASLKSPNTEAFF. The CDR3, as DNA: TGTGCCAGTCTCAAATCCCCGAACACTGAAGCTTTCTTT.

This chain uses TRBV5-1 with TRBJ2-3; maybe TRBD1 (6 bases). This CDR3 has 14 residues. CDR1 and CDR2 (germline): SGHRS, YFSETQ. Trimming stripped 5 bases from V and 2 bases from J, with 12 bases between. DNA of the CDR3: TGCGCCAGCAGGGCAGGGGAGCCCACAGATACGCAGTATTTT. It yields the protein CASRAGEPTDTQYF.

The chain couples TRBV20-1 to TRBJ2-5; 11 nucleotides match TRBD2. The CDR3 has 16 residues. Germline loops: CDR1 DFQATT, CDR2 SNEGSKA (reference sequence). Trimming removed 6 bases from V and 1 base from J; junction bases left unmatched: 10. The CDR3 is CSAATVAGGAQETQYF. The CDR3 nucleotides read TGCAGTGCGGCTACAGTAGCGGGAGGGGCCCAAGAGACCCAGTACTTC.

This clonotype was detected a few times. V usage is TRBV19 and J usage is TRBJ2-1; D tentatively reads TRBD1 or TRBD2 (5 bases each). CDR1 is LNHDA and CDR2 is SQIVND in the germline V gene (reference sequence). There are 15 residues in the CDR3. V lost 7 bases and J lost 0, with 13 bases in between. CDR3 loop: CASKPKGSSYNEQFF. The CDR3 DNA sequence: TGTGCCAGTAAGCCGAAGGGGAGCTCCTACAATGAGCAGTTCTTC.

DNA of the CDR3: TGTGCCAGCAGTCACCGGGGGGCGGGCACAGATACGCAGTATTTT. Encoded protein: CASSHRGAGTDTQYF. The chain recombines TRBV6-6 with TRBJ2-3; a possible D gene is TRBD2 (7 bases). Germline V gene lookup returns CDR1 MNHNY and CDR2 SVGAGI (reference sequence). The CDR3 length is 15 residues. V was pared by 5 bases and J by 1 base, with 13 bases between.

This clonotype was found a few times. The chain links TRBV7-9 to TRBJ1-5, with no clear D. V was cut by 5 bases and J by 5 bases, with 16 bases left in between. The V gene's germline CDR1 is SEHNR and CDR2 FQNEAQ (reference sequence). The CDR3 has 15 residues. The CDR3 sequence: CASSPLTNGDQPQHF. The CDR3 region has the DNA TGTGCCAGCAGCCCCCTAACAAACGGAGATCAGCCCCAGCATTTT.

This clonotype was seen repeatedly, ten times or more. The chain combines TRBV7-6 with TRBJ2-1; TRBD2 matches at 11 bases. J was trimmed by 7 bases and V by 5 bases; bases with no gene match: 7. From germline, CDR1 is SGHVS and CDR2 FNYEAQ. The CDR3 loop spans 15 amino acids. CDR3 protein: CASSLIAGGSNEQFF. CDR3 DNA: TGTGCCAGCAGCCTCATAGCGGGAGGGTCAAATGAGCAGTTCTTC.

This clonotype appeared many times. The CDR3 region has the DNA TGTGCCAGCAGCTTAGTAGCGGGAAGGGAAAACATTCAGTACTTC. Its translation is CASSLVAGRENIQYF. The rearrangement links TRBV7-6 to TRBJ2-4, with TRBD2 identical over 8 bases. CDR1 is SGHVS and CDR2 is FNYEAQ in the germline V gene. The CDR3 covers 15 residues. The junction had 4 bases not matched to a gene; V was cut back by 1 base and J by 5 bases.